This passage covers 30 T cell receptor beta chains from one sample sequenced in a study of shared clonotypes between healthy human individuals. TCRdb's table, derived via immunoSEQ multiplex PCR, lists solely in-frame clones and lacks some. Among approximately 1,500,000 clones listed, roughly 96% were seen once. Sequenced material: naive CD4+ T cells sorted from blood. As for subset: CD45RA+ positively selected. These receptor sequences come from a man aged 25-45 years in good health.

This chain joins TRBV5-1 and TRBJ2-2, with 8 bases fitting TRBD2. Trimming took 5 bases from V and 4 from J; bases not matched to a gene: 10. This CDR3 is built from 16 residues. The V gene's germline CDR1 is SGHRS and CDR2 YFSETQ. This CDR3 is CASSLAGQRVTGELFF. In DNA form, the CDR3 reads TGCGCCAGCAGTCTAGCGGGCCAGCGGGTCACCGGGGAGCTGTTTTTT.

The V call is TRBV18, the J call TRBJ1-1, with D possibly TRBD1 on 5 matching bases. Germline V lookup: CDR1 KGHSH, CDR2 LQKENI. The CDR3 is 14 amino acids. Between the trimmed V and J ends, which lost 2 bases and 4 bases, there was a span of 11 bases. CDR3 sequence (DNA): TGTGCCAGCTCACCAGACGGGGGAGTCACTGAAGCTTTCTTT. It yields the protein CASSPDGGVTEAFF.

V gene TRBV6-5 combines with J gene TRBJ2-7; D ambiguous. V lost 4 bases, J lost 5 bases, and 9 bases lay in between. This CDR3 is 12 amino acids long. Germline V CDR1 and CDR2: MNHEY, SVGAGI. Written as DNA, the CDR3 is TGTGCCAGCAGTTTCTCCACACACGAGCAGTACTTC. This codes for CASSFSTHEQYF.

The chain couples TRBV11-3 to TRBJ2-3; possible D gene TRBD1, 6 bases. Germline V lookup: CDR1 SGHNT, CDR2 YENEEA. Trimming removed 5 bases at V and 0 bases at J, with 12 bases between. There are 15 residues in the CDR3. The CDR3 here is CASSEDSSSTDTQYF. CDR3 DNA: TGTGCCAGCAGCGAGGACAGTTCTAGCACAGATACGCAGTATTTT.

In this sample, this clone turned up once. The chain links TRBV5-1 to TRBJ2-2, with D possibly matching TRBD2 (6 bases). The CDR3 totals 15 residues. Germline lookup yields CDR1 SGHRS and CDR2 YFSETQ. V dropped 6 bases and J dropped 3 bases, with 15 bases sitting between them. The CDR3 region has the DNA TGCGCCAGCAAGGACTTGTCGGGGGACACCGGGGAGCTGTTTTTT. Translation: CASKDLSGDTGELFF.

The J gene is TRBJ2-5, the V gene TRBV29-1; D is uncertain. V lost 0 bases and J lost 0, with 11 bases in between. The CDR3 is made up of 15 amino acids. The germline gives CDR1 SQVTM, CDR2 ANQGSEA. The CDR3 region has the DNA TGCAGCGTTGAAGACACCAAATTGTACCAAGAGACCCAGTACTTC. Amino acids: CSVEDTKLYQETQYF.

The chain couples TRBV9 to TRBJ2-7, with D unclear. The CDR3 length is 14 residues. Germline values: CDR1 SGDLS, CDR2 YYNGEE. V was cut by 3 bases and J by 2 bases, with 12 bases left in between. The CDR3 nucleotides read TGTGCCAGCAGCGATCGTAGGGCCCCCTACGAGCAGTACTTC. It encodes CASSDRRAPYEQYF.

This chain connects TRBV5-1 to TRBJ2-7; 7 nucleotides match TRBD1. The CDR3 covers 16 residues. Germline V gene lookup returns CDR1 SGHRS and CDR2 YFSETQ. The trim removed 6 bases at V and 0 bases at J, leaving 12 bases unmatched. CDR3: CASNQGERPSSYEQYF. In DNA, the CDR3 is TGCGCCAGCAACCAGGGGGAACGGCCCAGCTCCTACGAGCAGTACTTC.

CDR3 residues: CASIPRPLMGYEQYF. CDR3 DNA sequence: TGTGCCAGCATCCCCCGTCCCCTGATGGGCTACGAGCAGTACTTC. The chain has TRBV5-5 and TRBJ2-7; D ambiguous. Trimming removed 6 bases at V and 3 bases at J, with 19 bases between. The germline CDR1 and CDR2 sequences are SGHKS and YYEKEE (reference sequence). This CDR3 region has 15 residues.

As concerns this clone: The same CDR3 arises from other DNA sequences in this sample as well. The chain uses TRBV9 and TRBJ2-7, with D perhaps TRBD1 or TRBD2 (5 bases each). V gave up 2 bases and J gave up 0 bases, with 6 bases separating them. Germline V CDR1 and CDR2: SGDLS, YYNGEE. This CDR3 region has 13 residues. CDR3 in amino acids: CASSVGPSYEQYF. DNA of the CDR3: TGTGCCAGCAGCGTGGGACCCTCCTACGAGCAGTACTTC.

This sequence joins TRBV11-2 and TRBJ1-2; maybe TRBD1 (6 bases). Per the germline V gene, CDR1 is SGHAT and CDR2 is FQNNGV. The germline V and J ends were trimmed by 5 bases and 3 bases, with 22 bases remaining between them. The CDR3 is made up of 17 amino acids. CDR3: CASSPVGGLDRDYGYTF. CDR3 in DNA: TGTGCCAGCAGCCCAGTGGGGGGCCTTGACAGAGACTATGGCTACACCTTC.

V gene TRBV6-5 combines with J gene TRBJ1-2, with TRBD1 as a possible D gene (6 bases). Germline CDR1 reads MNHEY; CDR2 reads SVGAGI. The CDR3 consists of 14 residues. The germline V and J ends were trimmed by 0 bases and 4 bases, with 9 bases remaining between them. The CDR3 DNA reads as TGTGCCAGCAGTTACTCGCGGGGGGCCTATGGCTACACCTTC. This gives the protein CASSYSRGAYGYTF.

CDR3 in DNA: TGTGCCAGCAGCCCCCAAGCCGGACACGGTTACGAGCAGTACTTC. It yields the protein CASSPQAGHGYEQYF. The chain carries TRBV9 and TRBJ2-7; TRBD1 might be the D (5 bases). CDR3 length equals 15 residues. Germline values: CDR1 SGDLS, CDR2 YYNGEE. Deletions cut 4 bases from V and 4 bases from J, with 18 bases between.

This clone was seen once. The rearrangement uses TRBV7-3 and TRBJ2-3; D is possibly TRBD2 (5 bases). The CDR3 spans 17 residues. Germline assignment: CDR1 SGHTA and CDR2 FQGTGA. The V and J ends lost 3 bases and 3 bases respectively, with 19 bases between them. The CDR3 is CASSFIPPSGMTDTQYF. The CDR3 nucleotides are TGTGCCAGCAGCTTTATCCCCCCCTCGGGGATGACAGATACGCAGTATTTT.

This clone came up once. The DNA for the CDR3 is TGTGCCAGCAGTCCTGGACAGGGGGCAGAGGGTCCCTGGGACTATGGCTACACCTTC. It specifies CASSPGQGAEGPWDYGYTF. The chain carries TRBV27 and TRBJ1-2; TRBD1 matches 11 bases. The germline CDR1 and CDR2 sequences are MNHEY and SMNVEV (reference sequence). The CDR3 is 19 residues long. With 5 bases clipped from V and 3 bases from J, the junction kept 17 bases outside the gene matches.

As concerns this clone: This sample also contains other DNA sequences that code for the same CDR3. This rearrangement joins TRBV7-9 to TRBJ2-3; D ambiguous. CDR1 SEHNR and CDR2 FQNEAQ come from the germline V gene (reference sequence). The CDR3 spans 12 residues. V was pared by 5 bases and J by 2 bases, with 5 bases between. The CDR3 nucleotides read TGTGCCAGCAGCGCCTCCACAGATACGCAGTATTTT. Its translation: CASSASTDTQYF.

CDR3 nucleotide sequence: TGTGCCAGCACTCAACTAGCGGGAGCTGGCAATGAGCAGTTCTTC. It yields the protein CASTQLAGAGNEQFF. The chain employs TRBV6-5 and TRBJ2-1; the match to TRBD2 covers 11 bases. This CDR3 has 15 amino acids. J gave up 6 bases and V 7 bases, and 8 bases lay outside the gene matches. In germline, CDR1 is MNHEY, CDR2 SVGAGI.

This clone was seen a single time. The CDR3 DNA sequence: TGCGCCAGCAGCGCAGATACCGGGACTACGGGGCAGTTCTTC. It translates to CASSADTGTTGQFF. The chain joins TRBV5-1 to TRBJ2-1; 7 bases match TRBD2. V was pared by 4 bases and J by 12 bases, with 13 bases of the junction left unmatched. CDR3 length: 14 amino acids. Germline CDR1 and CDR2: SGHRS and YFSETQ. The entire variable domain, with the rest obtained from reference TRBV5-1 and TRBJ2-1, is as follows: KAGVTQTPRYLIKTRGQQVTLSCSPISGHRSVSWYQQTPGQGLQFLFEYFSETQRNKGNFPGRFSGRQFSNSRSEMNVSTLELGDSALYLCASSADTGTTGQFFGPGTRLTVL.

J is TRBJ2-1 and V is TRBV18; D not resolved. Germline V gene sequence: CDR1 KGHSH, CDR2 LQKENI. This CDR3 has 14 residues. The V end was cut by 1 base, the J end by 7 bases, with 11 bases between. DNA of the CDR3: TGTGCCAGCTCACCACGGAATTTTGGGAATGAGCAGTTCTTC. It codes for CASSPRNFGNEQFF.

V usage is TRBV6-4 and J usage is TRBJ2-2; D is uncertain. The CDR3 extends over 13 amino acids. Trimming left V 2 bases short and J 6 bases short, with 7 bases between. The V gene's germline CDR1 is MRHNA and CDR2 SNTAGT. The CDR3 region is CASSDELAGELFF. In DNA, the CDR3 is TGTGCCAGCAGTGACGAGCTCGCCGGGGAGCTGTTTTTT.

The rearrangement links TRBV5-4 to TRBJ2-3, with 8 positions matching TRBD1. Germline V lookup: CDR1 SGHNT, CDR2 YYREEE (reference sequence). With 2 bases clipped from V and 0 bases from J, the junction kept 8 bases outside the gene matches. This CDR3 has 17 amino acids. Here the CDR3 reads CASSFRQGAGSTDTQYF. As DNA, the CDR3 is TGTGCCAGCAGCTTCCGTCAGGGGGCGGGGAGCACAGATACGCAGTATTTT.

The rearrangement links TRBV6-5 to TRBJ2-1, with no clear D. The length of the CDR3 is 15 residues. The germline gives CDR1 MNHEY, CDR2 SVGAGI. Trimming removed 6 bases at V and 6 bases at J, with 18 bases between. The CDR3 loop reads CASSIGRSRSNEQFF. CDR3 nucleotides: TGTGCCAGCAGCATCGGTAGGAGTCGCTCCAATGAGCAGTTCTTC.

The rearrangement uses TRBV9 and TRBJ2-1; 13 positions match TRBD2. J gave up 6 bases and V 4 bases, and 19 bases lay outside the gene matches. Germline V CDR1 and CDR2: SGDLS, YYNGEE. The CDR3 runs to 20 residues. The CDR3 DNA reads TGTGCCAGCAGCCCCAAACCCGGACTAGCGGGAGATATAAGGGGCAATGAGCAGTTCTTC. Protein sequence: CASSPKPGLAGDIRGNEQFF.

The V gene is TRBV5-1, the J gene TRBJ2-3, with 7 bases matching TRBD1. CDR1 SGHRS and CDR2 YFSETQ come from the germline V gene. CDR3 size: 18 residues. The ends lost 1 base at V and 5 bases at J; junction bases unmatched: 16. CDR3 residues: CASSLWNPPGQWVDTQYF. CDR3 nucleotide sequence: TGCGCCAGCAGCTTGTGGAATCCCCCGGGACAGTGGGTAGATACGCAGTATTTT. Variable domain in full (rest from reference TRBV5-1 and TRBJ2-3): KAGVTQTPRYLIKTRGQQVTLSCSPISGHRSVSWYQQTPGQGLQFLFEYFSETQRNKGNFPGRFSGRQFSNSRSEMNVSTLELGDSALYLCASSLWNPPGQWVDTQYFGPGTRLTVL.

The count of this clone is one. This sequence joins TRBV7-5 and TRBJ1-3; the D call of TRBD1 is as the table states it, not checked on the DNA. TRBV7-5 counts as a pseudogene. The CDR3 covers 17 residues. The CDR3 DNA sequence: TGTGCCAGAAGCTTAAGGGGGACAGGGGTAAACGGAAACACCATATATTTT. The encoded protein is CARSLRGTGVNGNTIYF.

CDR3 sequence (DNA): TGTGCCAGCAGCCCCGGGGGGCATCCTTACGAGCAGTACTTC. The encoded protein is CASSPGGHPYEQYF. The V call is TRBV5-4, the J call TRBJ2-7; a weak D match, TRBD2 (7 bases). Germline assignment: CDR1 SGHNT and CDR2 YYREEE (reference sequence). V shed 4 bases and J shed 4 bases, with 15 bases lying between them. There are 14 residues in the CDR3.

The chain has TRBV6-5 and TRBJ2-7, with TRBD2 identical over 7 bases. The CDR3 spans 14 residues. Germline V gene sequence: CDR1 MNHEY, CDR2 SVGAGI. V was pared by 6 bases and J by 10 bases, with 15 bases of the junction left unmatched. The CDR3 nucleotides read TGTGCCAGCAGCAAAGTGGGGGGGAGCAGTGACCAGTACTTC. This codes for CASSKVGGSSDQYF.

The sample holds a few counts of this clone. This specimen includes other DNA sequences encoding the same CDR3. This chain uses TRBV2 with TRBJ2-7; D might be TRBD1 (6 bases). Germline V gene sequence: CDR1 SNHLY, CDR2 FYNNEI. Trimming stripped 6 bases from V and 1 base from J, with 7 bases between. This CDR3 is 12 amino acids long. Written as DNA, the CDR3 is TGTGCCAGCAGGGACAGATCCTACGAGCAGTACTTC. The encoded protein is CASRDRSYEQYF.

The CDR3 loop reads CASNRDFNNEQFF. The DNA for the CDR3 is TGCGCCAGTAACCGGGACTTCAACAATGAGCAGTTCTTC. V and J are TRBV5-1 and TRBJ2-1; maybe TRBD2 (6 bases). This CDR3 is 13 amino acids long. Between the trimmed V and J ends, which lost 8 bases and 5 bases, there was a span of 14 bases. From germline, CDR1 is SGHRS and CDR2 YFSETQ.

This rearrangement joins TRBV7-9 to TRBJ2-1, with D perhaps matching TRBD2 (5 bases). CDR3 length: 14 residues. CDR1 is SEHNR, CDR2 FQNEAQ, per germline (reference sequence). V was clipped by 1 base and J by 8 bases, with 12 bases between them. CDR3 DNA sequence: TGTGCCAGCAGCTTAGGACTATTCGGCGATGAGCAGTTCTTC. Its translation is CASSLGLFGDEQFF.